Below are 25 T cell receptor beta chains sequenced from a single sample in a study of blood T cells in healthy people across ages. Sample-barcoded 5' priming and a J-beta primer mix drove a second PCR of roughly 7 to 11 cycles. TCRdb re-analysed the 5' RACE reads in MiXCR, keeping a single row per CDR3 protein. This sample has about 510,000 distinct CDR3 sequences, with roughly a quarter found just once. This same sample was also part of a study on T cells of mothers and their children.

The sample consisted of blood. These receptors all stem from a boy aged 2 to 10 in good health.

V gene TRBV30 combines with J gene TRBJ2-7; the D is unclear. In germline, CDR1 is GTSNPN, CDR2 SVGIG (reference sequence). V gave up 2 bases and J gave up 5 bases, with 13 bases separating them. CDR3 size: 13 residues. CDR3 amino acids: CAWSRQERDEQYF. CDR3 nucleotide sequence: TGTGCCTGGAGTCGGCAGGAGCGCGACGAGCAGTACTTC.

The J gene is TRBJ1-5, the V gene TRBV5-6; D is unclear. There are 18 residues in the CDR3. From germline, CDR1 is SGHDT and CDR2 YYEEEE. V was pared by 4 bases and J by 0 bases, with 20 bases between. The CDR3 DNA reads TGTGCCAGCAGCCTCCTTCGGCGCAGTGACTATAGCAATCAGCCCCAGCATTTT. This sequence encodes CASSLLRRSDYSNQPQHF.

The table lists this clonotype with a few counts. This chain joins TRBV6-5 and TRBJ2-1; TRBD1 matches at 9 bases. The CDR3 is 15 residues long. The V gene end was trimmed by 8 bases and the J gene end by 5 bases; junction bases not matched to a gene: 10. Germline CDR1 MNHEY, CDR2 SVGAGI. Here the CDR3 DNA reads TGTGCCAGCGGCTTCCCGGGACAGGGTAACAATGAGCAGTTCTTC. Its translation: CASGFPGQGNNEQFF.

The chain recombines TRBV11-2 with TRBJ2-3; D is unclear. CDR1 is SGHAT and CDR2 is FQNNGV in the germline V gene. V dropped 5 bases and J dropped 1 base, with 13 bases sitting between them. The CDR3 extends over 15 amino acids. The CDR3 sequence is CASSPSLSGTDTQYF. Here the CDR3 DNA reads TGTGCCAGCAGCCCATCTCTCTCGGGCACAGATACGCAGTATTTT.

This clonotype was counted a few times. The chain has TRBV20-1 and TRBJ1-2; 12 bases fit TRBD1. Germline loops: CDR1 DFQATT, CDR2 SNEGSKA (reference sequence). The V gene end was trimmed by 5 bases and the J gene end by 5 bases; junction bases not matched to a gene: 9. The CDR3 sequence is 15 residues long. CDR3 nucleotides: TGCAGTGCTGCCGGGACAGGGGGCGCTCAGTATGGCTACACCTTC. It is translated as CSAAGTGGAQYGYTF.

The chain links TRBV7-2 to TRBJ2-5; D is unresolved. The CDR3 has 14 amino acids. V was clipped by 0 bases and J by 0 bases, with 5 bases between them. In germline, CDR1 is SGHTA, CDR2 FQGNSA. CDR3 DNA sequence: TGTGCCAGCAGCTTAGCAGTGTACCAAGAGACCCAGTACTTC. Protein: CASSLAVYQETQYF.

The rearrangement uses TRBV20-1 and TRBJ1-5; D unclear. V was clipped by 3 bases and J by 2 bases, with 14 bases between them. Germline CDR1 DFQATT, CDR2 SNEGSKA (reference sequence). This CDR3 has 15 residues. The CDR3 DNA reads as TGCAGTGCTAGTAGTCCGACGAGGGGCAATCAGCCCCAGCATTTT. Amino acid sequence: CSASSPTRGNQPQHF.

In this sample, this clonotype turned up a few times. The chain has TRBV28 and TRBJ2-5, with a tentative D call TRBD1 (6 bases). With 6 bases removed from V and 4 bases from J, the gap between germline ends came to 21 bases. CDR3 size: 16 residues. Germline CDR1 is MDHEN and CDR2 is SYDVKM. The CDR3 nucleotides read TGTGCCAGCAGACTTACCGGGACACCAGCTGCAGAGACCCAGTACTTC. This translates into CASRLTGTPAAETQYF.

This clonotype showed up just a few times. V and J are TRBV4-3 and TRBJ2-7; maybe TRBD2 (7 bases). CDR3 size: 18 residues. Between the trimmed V and J ends, which lost 1 base and 2 bases, there was a span of 21 bases. Germline CDR1 and CDR2: LGHNA and YSLEER. The CDR3 sequence: CASSQGNRGRERPYEQYF. CDR3 sequence (DNA): TGCGCCAGCAGCCAAGGAAACCGGGGGCGGGAGCGTCCCTACGAGCAGTACTTC.

This clonotype occurred a few times. The chain carries TRBV4-3 and TRBJ2-5; tentative D call: TRBD1 (6 bases). V lost 4 bases and J lost 2, with 17 bases in between. Germline V gene lookup returns CDR1 LGHNA and CDR2 YSLEER. The CDR3 totals 16 residues. The CDR3 DNA is TGCGCCAGCAGCCGGAACAGGGCCGGTGGGCAAGAGACCCAGTACTTC. Its protein is CASSRNRAGGQETQYF.

The genes are TRBV12-3 or TRBV12-4 and TRBJ2-1, with 8 bases aligning to TRBD1. CDR3 size: 16 residues. The J segment lost 0 bases and the V segment lost 3 bases, leaving 4 bases of the junction unmatched. The CDR3, as DNA: TGTGCCAGCAGTTTCCACAGGGGGAGCTCCTACAATGAGCAGTTCTTC. This codes for CASSFHRGSSYNEQFF.

This clonotype was observed a few times. The rearrangement links TRBV12-3 or TRBV12-4 to TRBJ1-4, with a weak D call TRBD1 (6 bases). With 7 bases removed from V and 5 bases from J, the gap between germline ends came to 14 bases. The CDR3 is 14 residues long. This CDR3 reads CASTFGQPNEKLFF. The CDR3 nucleotides read TGTGCCAGCACCTTCGGACAGCCGAATGAAAAACTGTTTTTT.

V and J are TRBV12-3 or TRBV12-4 and TRBJ2-3; 8 bases are shared with TRBD1. The J segment lost 5 bases and the V segment lost 11 bases, leaving 6 bases of the junction unmatched. The CDR3 runs 12 residues. The CDR3 is CASRGQEDTQYF. CDR3 bases: TGTGCCTCCAGGGGGCAGGAAGATACGCAGTATTTT.

The CDR3 region is CASSYSSGAGYEQYF. In nucleotides, the CDR3 is TGTGCCAGCAGTTACTCGAGTGGGGCTGGTTACGAGCAGTACTTC. The V gene is TRBV6-5, the J gene TRBJ2-7, with a possible D match to TRBD1 (5 bases). The ends were cut back, 0 bases at V and 4 bases at J, with 13 bases in the middle. Germline V gives CDR1 MNHEY, CDR2 SVGAGI. The CDR3 spans 15 residues.

A remark on this clonotype: A much larger clone is a single base away; this may be a read error. This chain connects TRBV28 to TRBJ2-5; D uncertain. Germline CDR1 MDHEN, CDR2 SYDVKM. The CDR3 is made up of 11 amino acids. The CDR3: CDSRKEETQYF. Written as DNA, the CDR3 is TGTGACAGCAGGAAAGAAGAGACCCAGTACTTC. Full variable domain (outside the CDR3, taken from reference TRBV28 and TRBJ2-5): DVKVTQSSRYLVKRTGEKVFLECVQDMDHENMFWYRQDPGLGLRLIYFSYDVKMKEKGDIPEGYSVSREKKERFSLILESASTNQTSMYLCDSRKEETQYFGPGTRLLVL.

This clonotype was picked up a small number of times. The chain employs TRBV19 and TRBJ1-2; D ambiguous. V was cut by 3 bases and J by 1 base, with 21 bases left in between. The CDR3 has 18 amino acids. The germline gives CDR1 LNHDA, CDR2 SQIVND (reference sequence). The CDR3 nucleotides read TGTGCCAGTAGTATGTTGAGGCGGAGCCTTTCCCTTAACTATGGCTACACCTTC. Protein product: CASSMLRRSLSLNYGYTF. Filled out from reference TRBV19 and TRBJ1-2, the complete variable domain reads DGGITQSPKYLFRKEGQNVTLSCEQNLNHDAMYWYRQDPGQGLRLIYYSQIVNDFQKGDIAEGYSVSREKKESFPLTVTSAQKNPTAFYLCASSMLRRSLSLNYGYTFGSGTRLTVV.

The rearrangement joins TRBV6-1 to TRBJ1-6, with TRBD1 matching 7 bases. The CDR3 is 14 residues long. CDR1 MNHNS and CDR2 SASEGT come from the germline V gene. With 5 bases clipped from V and 8 bases from J, the junction kept 6 bases outside the gene matches. CDR3 amino acids: CASSSDRADSPLHF. The CDR3, as DNA: TGTGCCAGCAGTTCTGACAGGGCAGATTCACCCCTCCACTTT.

The chain is built from TRBV9 and TRBJ2-1; 12 bases line up with TRBD2. From germline, CDR1 is SGDLS and CDR2 YYNGEE. This CDR3 comprises 17 residues. V lost 2 bases and J lost 2; bases outside the gene matches: 5. This CDR3 is CASSVLSSGGAYNEQFF. CDR3 sequence (DNA): TGTGCCAGCAGCGTTCTATCTAGCGGGGGGGCCTACAATGAGCAGTTCTTC.

This chain uses TRBV27 with TRBJ2-1, with 8 bases fitting TRBD2. V lost 3 bases and J lost 1; bases outside the gene matches: 5. Germline loops: CDR1 MNHEY, CDR2 SMNVEV (reference sequence). This CDR3 comprises 16 residues. The CDR3 nucleotides read TGTGCCAGCAGTTTCTACCCGGGAGGGTCCTACAATGAGCAGTTCTTC. Translation: CASSFYPGGSYNEQFF.

This chain uses TRBV30 with TRBJ2-3; D ambiguous. Looked up from germline, CDR1 is GTSNPN and CDR2 is SVGIG (reference sequence). The CDR3 totals 14 residues. Trimming left V 1 base short and J 0 bases short, with 8 bases between. The CDR3 DNA is TGTGCCTGGAGTGGGGGTTATAGCACAGATACGCAGTATTTT. Protein product: CAWSGGYSTDTQYF. Supplemented by reference TRBV30 and TRBJ2-3, the full variable domain reads SQTIHQWPATLVQPVGSPLSLECTVEGTSNPNLYWYRQAAGRGLQLLFYSVGIGQISSEVPQNLSASRPQDRQFILSSKKLLLSDSGFYLCAWSGGYSTDTQYFGPGTRLTVL.

This clonotype was detected only a few times. V is TRBV12-3 or TRBV12-4 and J is TRBJ1-2; TRBD1 might be the D (5 bases). The V end was cut by 7 bases, the J end by 14 bases, with 26 bases between. CDR3 length: 14 residues. CDR3 DNA: TGTGCCAGCACGCGAAGGGCCTTTGGTGGGGCGTGGACCTTC. Its protein product is CASTRRAFGGAWTF.

The J gene is TRBJ2-3, the V gene TRBV12-3 or TRBV12-4; tentative D call: TRBD2 (6 bases). This CDR3 spans 15 amino acids. Trimming removed 5 bases at V and 5 bases at J, with 17 bases between. The CDR3 sequence is CASSGRRAGGDTQYF. CDR3 bases: TGTGCCAGCAGTGGTCGGAGAGCGGGTGGAGATACGCAGTATTTT.

This clonotype occurred a few times. The chain couples TRBV24-1 to TRBJ2-5; possible D gene TRBD1, 5 bases. This CDR3 is 11 amino acids long. V was shortened by 8 bases and J by 8 bases, with 11 bases between the two germline ends. Per the germline V gene, CDR1 is KGHDR and CDR2 is SFDVKD. Written as DNA, the CDR3 is TGTGCCACCATGGGGCAGGAAACCCAGTACTTC. Translation gives CATMGQETQYF.

This clonotype was recorded a few times. The V gene is TRBV30, the J gene TRBJ2-1; D gene ambiguous. This CDR3 is 13 amino acids long. V lost 7 bases and J 2 bases, leaving 12 bases between the germline ends. Germline CDR1 is GTSNPN and CDR2 is SVGIG (reference sequence). The CDR3: CALAKGTYNEQFF. In nucleotides, the CDR3 is TGTGCCTTAGCAAAGGGAACCTACAATGAGCAGTTCTTC.

As concerns this clonotype: The junction departs from the called germline gene at one end, perhaps through a read error. The CDR3 sequence: CARAGLDAQYF. The DNA of the CDR3 is TGTGCCAGAGCGGGACTAGATGCGCAGTATTTT. The chain links TRBV12-3 or TRBV12-4 to TRBJ2-3, with 8 bases that match TRBD2. The CDR3 contains 11 residues.